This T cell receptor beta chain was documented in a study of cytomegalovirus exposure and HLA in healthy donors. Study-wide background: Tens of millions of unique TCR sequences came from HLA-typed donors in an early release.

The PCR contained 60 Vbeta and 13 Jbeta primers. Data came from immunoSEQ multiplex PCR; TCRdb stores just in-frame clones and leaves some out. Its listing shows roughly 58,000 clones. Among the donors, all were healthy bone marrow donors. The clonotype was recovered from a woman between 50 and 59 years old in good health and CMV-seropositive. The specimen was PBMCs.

The CDR3 nucleotides read TGTGCCAGCAGTTCAATGACCGGGGAGCTGTTTTTT. Translating it yields CASSSMTGELFF. J is TRBJ2-2 and V is TRBV28; the D is unclear. This CDR3 has 12 residues. The germline V gene encodes CDR1 MDHEN and CDR2 SYDVKM. The V and J ends lost 4 bases and 5 bases respectively, with 5 bases between them. Combining the CDR3 with reference TRBV28 and TRBJ2-2 gives the whole variable domain DVKVTQSSRYLVKRTGEKVFLECVQDMDHENMFWYRQDPGLGLRLIYFSYDVKMKEKGDIPEGYSVSREKKERFSLILESASTNQTSMYLCASSSMTGELFFGEGSRLTVL.